Listed below are T cell receptor beta chains from one sample, sequenced in a study of cytomegalovirus exposure and HLA in healthy donors. The repertoire was sequenced with immunoSEQ multiplex PCR; TCRdb's copy has only in-frame clones and lacks some. The table lists more than 95,000 clones, 70% to 80% of them singletons. Sequencing was carried out using PBMCs. These receptors came from a woman between 50 and 59 years old in good health and CMV-seropositive. Both conserved end residues are part of each CDR3. Fields, in order: CDR3 DNA, CDR3 protein, J gene, CDR3 length, clone size, D gene, V gene. D genes are given only for firm matches. Not all rows give a size; the values are once, few, many and, for expanded clones, a class.

TGTGCCTGGACGGTGGGGCAGGGGTATTCACCCCTCCACTTT	CAWTVGQGYSPLHF	TRBJ1-6	14	.	.	TRBV30
TGTGCCACCTGGGACAAACATGCTAGCACAGATACGCAGTATTTT	CATWDKHASTDTQYF	TRBJ2-3	15	.	.	TRBV6-6
TGTGCCAGCTCACAATTACAGGGGGTACCTGAAGCTTTCTTT	CASSQLQGVPEAFF	TRBJ1-1	14	.	TRBD1	TRBV18
TGTGCCAGCAGTGAAGCGGTAGGACAGGGCATCTGGTCGACCCAGCATTTT	CASSEAVGQGIWSTQHF	TRBJ1-5	17	.	TRBD1	TRBV6-1
TGTGCCAGCAGCTTAGAGGGGTGGCAGCCCCAGCATTTT	CASSLEGWQPQHF	TRBJ1-5	13	.	.	TRBV7-2
TGTGCCAGCAGCCTAGCGGGGGCCCACTCCTACAATGAGCAGTTCTTC	CASSLAGAHSYNEQFF	TRBJ2-1	16	once	TRBD2	TRBV7-9
TGTGCCAGCAGCCTGGAGGGACCTAAGGTAGCTGAAGCTTTCTTT	CASSLEGPKVAEAFF	TRBJ1-1	15	few	.	TRBV7-2
TGCGCCAGCAGTAGCGGGGGGGCTGTCAATGAGCAGTTCTTC	CASSSGGAVNEQFF	TRBJ2-1	14	.	TRBD2	TRBV5-1
TGTGCCAGCAGCTTAAACCCTGCGGGCTATGGCTACACCTTC	CASSLNPAGYGYTF	TRBJ1-2	14	.	.	TRBV7-2
TGCGCCAGCAGCCAAGAGGCCAGCGGGGGGGCAGGGGATACGCAGTATTTT	CASSQEASGGAGDTQYF	TRBJ2-3	17	.	TRBD2	TRBV4-3
TGCAGTGCTAGCAGGGGTACGCAGTATTTT	CSASRGTQYF	TRBJ2-3	10	.	.	TRBV20-1
TGCGCCAGCAGCAATCCAAGGATGACCCACAGGAACACTGAAGCTTTCTTT	CASSNPRMTHRNTEAFF	TRBJ1-1	17	few	.	TRBV4-3
TGCGCCAGCAGCCGAGCGGGGGGATCCTACGAGCAGTACTTC	CASSRAGGSYEQYF	TRBJ2-7	14	.	TRBD2	TRBV5-1
TGTGCCAGCAGCCTGCCGACAGTTTATGGCTACACCTTC	CASSLPTVYGYTF	TRBJ1-2	13	.	.	TRBV7-2
TGTGCCAGCGCAAGGACAGTCGGGACCGGGGAGCTGTTTTTT	CASARTVGTGELFF	TRBJ2-2	14	.	.	TRBV6-4
TGTGCCAGCAGCCCACAGGGCACTAACTATGGCTACACCTTC	CASSPQGTNYGYTF	TRBJ1-2	14	.	.	TRBV7-2